The clone carrying this T cell receptor beta chain was counted once. The data belong to a study of shared clonotypes between healthy human individuals. CD45RO-negative, CCR7-positively selected cells formed the naive CD8 fraction, excluding terminally differentiated effector memory CD45RA+ cells. Germline trimming cut 6 bases from V and 0 bases from J; bases unmatched to any gene: 8. This CDR3 contains 19 residues. CDR1 is WSHSY and CDR2 is SAAADI in the germline V gene. The repertoire was sequenced with immunoSEQ multiplex PCR; TCRdb's copy has only in-frame clones and lacks some. Among some 580,000 clones, about 98% were seen once, and the ten largest hold 0.3%.

This chain joins TRBV10-2 and TRBJ2-1; 16 bases fit TRBD2. The TCR originated in a young man in good health. Specimen: naive CD8+ T cells sorted from blood. For the CDR3, the DNA is TGCGCCAGCAGCAGGGGGACTAGCGGGAGGGGCGGCTCCTACAATGAGCAGTTCTTC. Translating gives CASSRGTSGRGGSYNEQFF.